This T cell receptor (beta chain) was sequenced in a study of T cell responses to AZD1222 COVID-19 vaccine (dated by TCRdb to about 2021). About the full investigation: AZD1222 recipients with second doses at about 4 weeks or about 12 weeks were pooled, because spike-specific TCR depth and breadth did not differ between schedules. TCR sequencing was performed for fewer than 250 trial participants, of whom about 210 were given two doses of AZD1222 and 26 were given two doses of MenACWY control vaccine. Enrollment into the trials was organized by age into subgroups of 18-55, 56-69 and 70-plus years, and those subgroups contained roughly 150, 30 and 60 TCR-sequenced participants, respectively. On the study overall, not on this receptor specifically: After two AZD1222 doses, both the breadth and the depth of spike-specific TCRs were significantly higher than at day 0 and than in MenACWY recipients. Most participants were white British and females outnumbered males, and the authors suggested that clonal diversity may have been underestimated. Reportedly, close to half of the unique spike-specific TCRs recognized epitopes lying outside the regions that are mutated in the B.1.351 and B.1.1.7 variants. Because no day 14 peak-response samples were available, the repertoires could be characterized only after the peak T cell response. Conclusions about previously exposed vaccinees are limited because only six or seven AZD1222 recipients were SARS-CoV-2 seropositive at baseline. CD4 TCRs associated with the vaccine covered the entire spike protein, and the dominant responses were in regions 160-218 and 743-854. In the small 56-69-year group, the increase in depth fell short of significance, most likely because of low power.

Worth noting for this clone: No cognate antigen has been identified for it. Nothing much larger sits one base from this clone, and base qualities are not available.

The CDR3 regions of human TCRbeta chains were analyzed by immunosequencing. In the paper's pipeline: Repertoire TCRs were checked for matches against a reference library of SARS-CoV-2-specific TCRs that had been generated using the MIRA antigen-specificity platform. Breadth was defined as the fraction of unique TCRs that were SARS-CoV-2-associated. Depth was defined as the fraction of total T cells that were SARS-CoV-2-associated. Using the MIRA data, each spike-specific TCR was assigned both to the spike region to which the TCR was reactive and to a CD4 or CD8 class. Log10-transformed breadth and depth values were compared by one-way ANOVA with Sidak's multiple comparisons tests. Held by TCRdb, this immuneACCESS table contains in-frame sequences only and omits some clones. Under half of the omission traces to an unresolved V gene where checked; the cause of the rest is unknown. V and J calls and clone size are given by that table; D and trimming were obtained from the DNA. This sample holds about 100,000 clones; about 87% were observed only once. The top ten clonotypes cover about 1.8% of the sample.

CDR3 length: 18 amino acids, cysteine to phenylalanine. The retained sequence is limited to the CDR3, 54 bases, with the frame set at the first base. The germline V gene provides CDR1 MDHEN and CDR2 SYDVKM. Ends trimmed: V by 4 bases, J by 5 bases; bases unmatched to a gene: 15. Read against the paper, the sample's time point label means: baseline before first vaccination. The vaccinee samples were drawn from two UK trials, COV001 and COV002, one of which was a single-blind randomized controlled phase 2/3 trial testing AZD1222 (ChAdOx1 nCoV-19) in healthy adults. For TCRbeta chain sequencing, PBMC samples were collected from trial participants at day 0 and at day 28 after the second dose.

The sample here was peripheral blood, taken on day 0 of AZD1222 vaccination. The receptor was isolated from an adult in good health. In this chain, TRBV28 is recombined with TRBJ2-3; 10 central nucleotides agree with TRBD2. Here the CDR3 is given as CASSSGAVSGRAKDTQYF. The nucleotide sequence is TGTGCCAGCAGTTCCGGGGCCGTAAGCGGGAGGGCCAAAGATACGCAGTATTTT.